This T cell receptor beta chain was recovered during a study of molecular identifiers for immune sequencing clone quantification. Study-level results: More than 97% of effector molecules, versus under 1% of naive-cell molecules, belonged to clones above 20 RNA copies.

Both previously described methods and listed TCR primers were employed to make bulk TCR libraries. TCRdb redid the calling of the PCR reads with MiXCR, one entry per CDR3 protein. The data hold over 550,000 distinct CDR3 sequences, with roughly 27% observed a single time. This clonotype was counted only a few times. Antigen specificity is unknown. The V gene lost 11 bases and the J gene lost 2 bases, with 13 bases spanning the gap. Germline CDR1 is SEHNR and CDR2 is FQNEAQ (reference sequence). The CDR3 contains 12 residues. The chain employs TRBV7-9 and TRBJ2-7; D might be TRBD1 or TRBD2, each matching 6 bases. This clonotype originated in a human donor in good health. Some libraries in this study had Jurkat cell RNA spiked in. Sequencing was done on a sample of naive CD8+ T cells from blood, with Jurkat cell RNA spiked in. Subset noted: FACS-sorted CD8+CD4-CCR7+CD45RA+ naive T cells. CDR3 protein: CALQEGAYEQYF. In DNA, the CDR3 is TGTGCCTTGCAGGAGGGGGCCTACGAGCAGTACTTC.